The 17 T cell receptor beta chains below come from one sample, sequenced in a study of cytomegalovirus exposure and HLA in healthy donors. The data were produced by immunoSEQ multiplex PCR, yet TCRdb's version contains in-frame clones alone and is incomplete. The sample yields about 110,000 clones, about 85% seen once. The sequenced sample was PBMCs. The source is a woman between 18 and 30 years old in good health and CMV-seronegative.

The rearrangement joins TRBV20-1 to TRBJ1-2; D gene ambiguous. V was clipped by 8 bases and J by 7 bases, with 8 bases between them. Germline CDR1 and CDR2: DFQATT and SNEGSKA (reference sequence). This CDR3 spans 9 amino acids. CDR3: CSSEGGYTF. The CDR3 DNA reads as TGCAGTTCCGAGGGTGGCTACACCTTC.

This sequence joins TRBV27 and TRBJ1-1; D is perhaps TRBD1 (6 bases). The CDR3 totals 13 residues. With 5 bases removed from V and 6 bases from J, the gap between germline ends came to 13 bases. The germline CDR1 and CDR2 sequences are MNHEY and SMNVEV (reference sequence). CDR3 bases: TGTGCCAGCAGTCCCAGGGGACCCCCTGAAGCTTTCTTT. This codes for CASSPRGPPEAFF.

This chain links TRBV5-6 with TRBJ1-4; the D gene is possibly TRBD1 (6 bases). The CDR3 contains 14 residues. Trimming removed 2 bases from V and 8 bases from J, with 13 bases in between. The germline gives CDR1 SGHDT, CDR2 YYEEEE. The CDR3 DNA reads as TGTGCCAGCAGCTTTCGACAGGTGGAGGAAAAACTGTTTTTT. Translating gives CASSFRQVEEKLFF.

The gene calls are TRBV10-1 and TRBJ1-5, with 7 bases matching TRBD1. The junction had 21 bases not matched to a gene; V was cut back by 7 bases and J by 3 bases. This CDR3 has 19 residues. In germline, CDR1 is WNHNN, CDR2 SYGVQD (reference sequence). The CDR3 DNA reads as TGCGCCAGCAAAGGGACAGAACAACGGACGGTCGGAGCCAATCAGCCCCAGCATTTT. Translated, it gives CASKGTEQRTVGANQPQHF.

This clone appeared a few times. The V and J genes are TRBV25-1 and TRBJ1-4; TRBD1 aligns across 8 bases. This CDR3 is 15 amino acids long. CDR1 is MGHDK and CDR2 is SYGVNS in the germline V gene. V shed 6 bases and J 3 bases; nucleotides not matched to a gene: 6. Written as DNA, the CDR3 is TGTGCCAGCAGCGATGCGACAGGGGCTAATGAAAAACTGTTTTTT. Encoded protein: CASSDATGANEKLFF. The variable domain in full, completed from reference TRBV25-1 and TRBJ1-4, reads EADIYQTPRYLVIGTGKKITLECSQTMGHDKMYWYQQDPGMELHLIHYSYGVNSTEKGDLSSESTVSRIRTEHFPLTLESARPSHTSQYLCASSDATGANEKLFFGSGTQLSVL.

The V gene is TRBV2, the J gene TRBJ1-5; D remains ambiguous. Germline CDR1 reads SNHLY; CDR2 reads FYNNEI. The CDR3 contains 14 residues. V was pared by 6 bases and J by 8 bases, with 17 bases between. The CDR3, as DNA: TGTGCCAGCAGCGGCAAAAGGAGTACGGAGCCCCAGCATTTT. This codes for CASSGKRSTEPQHF.

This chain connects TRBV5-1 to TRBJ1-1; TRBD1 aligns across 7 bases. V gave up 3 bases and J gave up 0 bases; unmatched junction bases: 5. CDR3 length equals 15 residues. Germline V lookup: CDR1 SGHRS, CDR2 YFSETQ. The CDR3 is CASSSGQFMNTEAFF. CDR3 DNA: TGCGCCAGCAGCTCGGGACAGTTTATGAACACTGAAGCTTTCTTT.

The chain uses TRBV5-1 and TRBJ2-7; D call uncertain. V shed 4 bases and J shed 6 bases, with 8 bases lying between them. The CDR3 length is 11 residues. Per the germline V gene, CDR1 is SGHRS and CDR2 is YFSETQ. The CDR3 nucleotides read TGCGCCAGCAGCCACCTAGGCGAGCAGTACTTC. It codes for CASSHLGEQYF.

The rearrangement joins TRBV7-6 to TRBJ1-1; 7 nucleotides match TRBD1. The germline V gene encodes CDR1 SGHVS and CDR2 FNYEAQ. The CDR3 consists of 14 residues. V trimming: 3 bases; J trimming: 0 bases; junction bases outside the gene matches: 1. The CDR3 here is CASSLGTVNTEAFF. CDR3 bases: TGTGCCAGCAGCTTGGGGACAGTGAACACTGAAGCTTTCTTT.

In DNA, the CDR3 is TGTGCCAGCAGCGACGCAGGGGGAGAAAAACTGTTTTTT. Translating gives CASSDAGGEKLFF. The rearrangement links TRBV13 to TRBJ1-4; 7 bases agree with TRBD1. Trimming removed 5 bases from V and 8 bases from J; junction bases left unmatched: 5. The CDR3 totals 13 residues. CDR1 and CDR2 (germline): PRHDT, FYEKMQ (reference sequence).

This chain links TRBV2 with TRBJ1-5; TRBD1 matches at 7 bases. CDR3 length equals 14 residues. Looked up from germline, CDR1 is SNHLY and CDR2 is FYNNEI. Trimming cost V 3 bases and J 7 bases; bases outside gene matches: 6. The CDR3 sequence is CASSDEGAGQPQHF. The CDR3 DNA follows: TGTGCCAGCAGTGATGAGGGGGCGGGGCAGCCCCAGCATTTT.

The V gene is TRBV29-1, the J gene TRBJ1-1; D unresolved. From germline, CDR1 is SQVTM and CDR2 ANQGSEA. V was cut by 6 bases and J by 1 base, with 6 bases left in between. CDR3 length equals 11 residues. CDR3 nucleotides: TGCAGCGTGTCAGGGAACACTGAAGCTTTCTTT. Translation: CSVSGNTEAFF.

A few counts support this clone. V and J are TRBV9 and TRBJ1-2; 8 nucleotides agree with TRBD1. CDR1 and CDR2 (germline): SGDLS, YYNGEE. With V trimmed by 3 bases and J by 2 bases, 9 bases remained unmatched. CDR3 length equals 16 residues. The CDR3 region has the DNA TGTGCCAGCAGCGGGACGGTTACAGGGGGAAACTATGGCTACACCTTC. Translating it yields CASSGTVTGGNYGYTF.

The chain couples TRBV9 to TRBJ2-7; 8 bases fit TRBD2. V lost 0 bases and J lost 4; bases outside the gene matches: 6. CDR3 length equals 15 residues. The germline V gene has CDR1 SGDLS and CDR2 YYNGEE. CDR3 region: CASSVGAAGGYEQYF. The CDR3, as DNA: TGTGCCAGCAGCGTAGGAGCCGCGGGGGGTTACGAGCAGTACTTC.

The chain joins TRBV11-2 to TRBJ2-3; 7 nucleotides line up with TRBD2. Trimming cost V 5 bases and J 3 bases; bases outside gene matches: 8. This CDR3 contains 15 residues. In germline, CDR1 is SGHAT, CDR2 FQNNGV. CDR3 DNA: TGTGCCAGCAGCACAGCGGGGAGGGGAACAGATACGCAGTATTTT. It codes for CASSTAGRGTDTQYF. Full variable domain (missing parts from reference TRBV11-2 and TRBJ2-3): EAGVAQSPRYKIIEKRQSVAFWCNPISGHATLYWYQQILGQGPKLLIQFQNNGVVDDSQLPKDRFSAERLKGVDSTLKIQPAKLEDSAVYLCASSTAGRGTDTQYFGPGTRLTVL.

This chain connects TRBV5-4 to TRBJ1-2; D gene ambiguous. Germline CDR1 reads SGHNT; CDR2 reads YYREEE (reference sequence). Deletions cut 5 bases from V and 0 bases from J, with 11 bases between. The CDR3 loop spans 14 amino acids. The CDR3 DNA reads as TGTGCCAGCAGGCACATTGGTACTAACTATGGCTACACCTTC. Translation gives CASRHIGTNYGYTF.

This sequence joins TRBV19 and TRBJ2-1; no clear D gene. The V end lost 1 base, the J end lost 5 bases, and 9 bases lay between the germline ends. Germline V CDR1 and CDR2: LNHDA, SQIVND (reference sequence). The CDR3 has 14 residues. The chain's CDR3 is CASSIAFRDNEQFF. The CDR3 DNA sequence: TGTGCCAGTAGTATAGCATTTCGGGACAATGAGCAGTTCTTC.